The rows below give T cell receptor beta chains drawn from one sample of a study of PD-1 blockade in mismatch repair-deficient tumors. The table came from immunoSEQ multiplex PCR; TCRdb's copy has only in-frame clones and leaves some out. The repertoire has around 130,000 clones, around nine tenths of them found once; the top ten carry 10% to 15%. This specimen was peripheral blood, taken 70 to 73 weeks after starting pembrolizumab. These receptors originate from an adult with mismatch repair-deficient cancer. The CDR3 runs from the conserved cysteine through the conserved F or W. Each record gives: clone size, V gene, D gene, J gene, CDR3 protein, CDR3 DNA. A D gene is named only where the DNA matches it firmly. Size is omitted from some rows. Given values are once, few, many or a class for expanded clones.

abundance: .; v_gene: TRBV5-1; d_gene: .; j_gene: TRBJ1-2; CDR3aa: CASSLEPDGSLSGYTF; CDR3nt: TGCGCCAGCAGCTTGGAACCGGACGGGTCCCTATCCGGCTACACCTTC
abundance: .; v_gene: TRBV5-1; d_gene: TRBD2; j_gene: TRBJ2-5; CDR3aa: CASSLDGLAQETQYF; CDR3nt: TGCGCCAGCAGCTTGGACGGACTAGCTCAAGAGACCCAGTACTTC
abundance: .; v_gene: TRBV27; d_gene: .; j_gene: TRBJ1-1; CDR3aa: CASNTYGANTEAFF; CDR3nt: TGTGCCAGCAATACTTACGGCGCGAACACTGAAGCTTTCTTT
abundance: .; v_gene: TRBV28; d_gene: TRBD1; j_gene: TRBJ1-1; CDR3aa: CASSPWSGRDRVRTEAFF; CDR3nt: TGTGCCAGCAGCCCATGGTCGGGGCGAGACAGGGTTAGGACTGAAGCTTTCTTT
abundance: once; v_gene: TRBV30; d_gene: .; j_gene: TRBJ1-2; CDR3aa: CAWSVPGDRSEGYTF; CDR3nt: TGTGCCTGGAGTGTACCCGGAGACAGGTCCGAGGGCTACACCTTC
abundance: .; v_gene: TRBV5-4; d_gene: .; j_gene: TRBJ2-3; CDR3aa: CASSLGAGYTGDTQYF; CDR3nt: TGTGCCAGCAGCTTGGGGGCTGGATACACGGGAGATACGCAGTATTTT
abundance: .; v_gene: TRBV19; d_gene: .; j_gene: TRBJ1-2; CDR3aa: CASKREGESYGYTF; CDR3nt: TGTGCCAGTAAGAGGGAGGGGGAGTCTTATGGCTACACCTTC
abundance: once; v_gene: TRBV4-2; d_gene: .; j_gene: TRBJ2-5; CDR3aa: CASSQDHQETQYF; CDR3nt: TGTGCCAGCAGCCAAGACCACCAAGAGACCCAGTACTTC
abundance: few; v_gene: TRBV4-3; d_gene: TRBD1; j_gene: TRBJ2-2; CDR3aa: CASSQPDRVGTGELFF; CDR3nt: TGCGCCAGCAGCCAACCCGACAGGGTGGGGACCGGGGAGCTGTTTTTT
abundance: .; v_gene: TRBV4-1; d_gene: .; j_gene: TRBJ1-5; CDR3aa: CASSQALTDQPQHF; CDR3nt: TGCGCCAGCAGTCAAGCATTGACGGATCAGCCCCAGCATTTT
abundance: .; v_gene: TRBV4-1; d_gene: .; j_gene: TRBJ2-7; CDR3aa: CASSQESGTGIYEQYF; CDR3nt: TGCGCCAGCAGCCAAGAATCCGGGACCGGCATCTACGAGCAGTACTTC
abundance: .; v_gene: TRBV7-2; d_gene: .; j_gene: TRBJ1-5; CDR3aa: CASSAQVNQPQHF; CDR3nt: TGTGCCAGCAGCGCACAGGTAAATCAGCCCCAGCATTTT
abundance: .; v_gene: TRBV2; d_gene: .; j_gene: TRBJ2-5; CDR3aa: CASRGGYQETQYF; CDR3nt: TGTGCCAGCAGAGGCGGCTATCAAGAGACCCAGTACTTC
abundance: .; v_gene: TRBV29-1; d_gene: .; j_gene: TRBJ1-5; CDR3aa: CSVVPVGVGNQPQHF; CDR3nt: TGCAGCGTTGTCCCCGTTGGGGTGGGCAATCAGCCCCAGCATTTT
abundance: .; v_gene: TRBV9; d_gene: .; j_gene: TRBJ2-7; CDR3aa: CASSVGGFSYEQYF; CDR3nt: TGTGCCAGCAGCGTAGGGGGGTTCTCCTACGAGCAGTACTTC
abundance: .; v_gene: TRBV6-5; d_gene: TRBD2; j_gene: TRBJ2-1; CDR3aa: CASSLRREGLDEQFF; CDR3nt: TGTGCCAGCAGTTTAAGGCGGGAGGGCCTCGATGAGCAGTTCTTC
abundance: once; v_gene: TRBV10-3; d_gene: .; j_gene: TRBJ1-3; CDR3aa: CAISEHGTAGNTIYF; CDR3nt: TGTGCCATCAGTGAGCACGGGACCGCAGGAAACACCATATATTTT
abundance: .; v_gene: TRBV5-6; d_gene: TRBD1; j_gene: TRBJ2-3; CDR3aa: CASSPDWDRPLGTDTQYF; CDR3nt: TGTGCCAGCAGCCCCGACTGGGACAGGCCCTTGGGCACAGATACGCAGTATTTT
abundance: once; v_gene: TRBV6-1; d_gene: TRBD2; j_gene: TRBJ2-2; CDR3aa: CASSEMGLGAGELFF; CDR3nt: TGTGCCAGCAGTGAAATGGGACTAGGGGCCGGGGAGCTGTTTTTT
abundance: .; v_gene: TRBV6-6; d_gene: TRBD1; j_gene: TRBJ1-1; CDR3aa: CASSKTGVSTEAFF; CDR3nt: TGTGCCAGCAGTAAAACAGGGGTCAGCACTGAAGCTTTCTTT
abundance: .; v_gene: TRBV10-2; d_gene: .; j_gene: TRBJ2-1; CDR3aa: CASGGVGAHNEQFF; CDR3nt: TGCGCCAGCGGTGGGGTGGGGGCCCACAATGAGCAGTTCTTC
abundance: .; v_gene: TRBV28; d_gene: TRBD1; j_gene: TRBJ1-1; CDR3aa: CASSWDSPMNTEAFF; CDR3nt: TGTGCCAGCAGTTGGGACAGTCCTATGAACACTGAAGCTTTCTTT
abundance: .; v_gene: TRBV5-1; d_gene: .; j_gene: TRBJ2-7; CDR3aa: CASSYGDRSYEQYF; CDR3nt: TGCGCCAGCAGCTACGGCGACAGGTCCTACGAGCAGTACTTC
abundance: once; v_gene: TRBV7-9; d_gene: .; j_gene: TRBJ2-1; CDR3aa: CASTLRVVSSNEQFF; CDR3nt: TGTGCCAGCACTCTACGAGTGGTTTCAAGCAATGAGCAGTTCTTC
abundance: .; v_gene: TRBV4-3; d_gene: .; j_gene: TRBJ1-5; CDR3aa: CASSHVAFGNQPQHF; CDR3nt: TGCGCCAGCAGCCACGTCGCGTTCGGCAATCAGCCCCAGCATTTT
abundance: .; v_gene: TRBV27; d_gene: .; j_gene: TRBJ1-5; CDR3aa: CASSLADGSNQPQHF; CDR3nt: TGTGCCAGCAGTTTGGCGGACGGTAGCAATCAGCCCCAGCATTTT
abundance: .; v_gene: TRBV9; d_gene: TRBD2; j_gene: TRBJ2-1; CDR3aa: CASTKTSGAYNEQFF; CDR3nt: TGTGCCAGCACCAAGACTAGCGGCGCCTACAATGAGCAGTTCTTC
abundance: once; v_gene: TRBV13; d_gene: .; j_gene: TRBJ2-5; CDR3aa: CASSLGRSGLGETQYF; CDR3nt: TGTGCCAGCAGCTTAGGCCGAAGCGGCCTAGGAGAGACCCAGTACTTC
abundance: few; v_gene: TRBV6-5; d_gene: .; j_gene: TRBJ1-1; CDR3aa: CASSYSRGLNTEAFF; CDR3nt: TGTGCCAGCAGTTACTCAAGGGGCCTGAACACTGAAGCTTTCTTT
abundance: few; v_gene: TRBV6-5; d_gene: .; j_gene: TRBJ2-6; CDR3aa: CASSSSTGSGANVLTF; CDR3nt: .
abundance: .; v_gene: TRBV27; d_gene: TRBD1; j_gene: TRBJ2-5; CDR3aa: CASSPMRTGKETQYF; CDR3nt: TGTGCCAGCAGTCCCATGCGGACAGGGAAAGAGACCCAGTACTTC
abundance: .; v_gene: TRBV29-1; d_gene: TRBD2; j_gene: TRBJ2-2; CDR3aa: CSFVAGGEAGELFF; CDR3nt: TGCAGCTTCGTAGCGGGAGGCGAGGCCGGGGAGCTGTTTTTT
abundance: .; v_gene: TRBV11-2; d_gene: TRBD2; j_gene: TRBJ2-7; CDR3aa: CASSSLGSGRYEQYF; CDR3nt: TGTGCCAGCAGCTCCTTAGGTAGCGGGAGGTACGAGCAGTACTTC
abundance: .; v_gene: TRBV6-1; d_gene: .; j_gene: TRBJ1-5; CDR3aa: CASSASRDLSNQPQHF; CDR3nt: TGTGCCAGCAGTGCCAGCAGGGATTTGAGCAATCAGCCCCAGCATTTT
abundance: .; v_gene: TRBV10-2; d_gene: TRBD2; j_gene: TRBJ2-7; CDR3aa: CASSTSGQSSYEQYF; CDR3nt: TGCGCCAGCAGTACTAGCGGGCAGAGCTCCTACGAGCAGTACTTC
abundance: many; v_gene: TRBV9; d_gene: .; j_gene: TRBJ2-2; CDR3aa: CASSAGKHTGELFF; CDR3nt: TGTGCCAGCAGCGCCGGGAAACACACCGGGGAGCTGTTTTTT
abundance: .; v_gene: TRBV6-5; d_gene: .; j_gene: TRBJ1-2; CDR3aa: CASSYSKVGGYYGYTF; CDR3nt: TGTGCCAGCAGTTACTCAAAGGTGGGGGGCTACTATGGCTACACCTTC
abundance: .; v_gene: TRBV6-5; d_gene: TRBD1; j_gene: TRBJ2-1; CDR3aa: CASSHSRDRVYNEQFF; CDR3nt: TGTGCCAGCAGTCACTCCCGGGACAGGGTTTACAATGAGCAGTTCTTC
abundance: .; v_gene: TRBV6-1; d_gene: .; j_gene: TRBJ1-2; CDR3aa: CASSDGGPHGYTF; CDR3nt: TGTGCCAGCAGCGATGGGGGGCCCCATGGCTACACCTTC
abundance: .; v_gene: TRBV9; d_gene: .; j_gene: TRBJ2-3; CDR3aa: CASSVAEDTQYF; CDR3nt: TGTGCCAGCAGCGTAGCGGAAGATACGCAGTATTTT
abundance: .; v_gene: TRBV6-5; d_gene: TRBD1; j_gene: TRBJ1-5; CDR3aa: CASSYSGTGGQPQHF; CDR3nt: TGTGCCAGCAGTTACTCCGGGACAGGGGGGCAGCCCCAGCATTTT
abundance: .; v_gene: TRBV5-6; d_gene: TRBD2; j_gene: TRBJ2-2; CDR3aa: CASSFGGLGATGELFF; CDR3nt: TGTGCCAGCAGCTTTGGGGGACTAGGGGCTACCGGGGAGCTGTTTTTT
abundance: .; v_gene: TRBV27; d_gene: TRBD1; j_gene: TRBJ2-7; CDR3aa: CASTRTGGFYEQYF; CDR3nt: TGTGCCAGCACCAGGACAGGGGGATTCTACGAGCAGTACTTC
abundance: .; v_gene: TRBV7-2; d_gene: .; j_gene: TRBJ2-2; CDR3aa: CASSLVGWGHNTGELFF; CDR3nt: TGTGCCAGCAGCTTAGTAGGCTGGGGACATAACACCGGGGAGCTGTTTTTT
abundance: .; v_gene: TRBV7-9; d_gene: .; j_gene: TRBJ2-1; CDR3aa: CASSSTGLEQFF; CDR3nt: TGTGCCAGCAGCTCAACCGGCCTAGAGCAGTTCTTC
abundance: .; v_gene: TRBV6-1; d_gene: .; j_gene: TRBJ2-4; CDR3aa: CASSEFVGAGAKNIQYF; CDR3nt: TGTGCCAGCAGTGAATTCGTCGGGGCGGGGGCCAAAAACATTCAGTACTTC
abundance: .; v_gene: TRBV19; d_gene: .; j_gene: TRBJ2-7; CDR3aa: CASSLSTGLEQYF; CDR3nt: TGTGCCAGTAGTCTTTCAACAGGGCTCGAGCAGTACTTC
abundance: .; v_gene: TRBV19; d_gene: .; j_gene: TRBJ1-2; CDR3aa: CATRGGAHYGYTF; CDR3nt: TGTGCCACCCGGGGGGGGGCTCACTATGGCTACACCTTC
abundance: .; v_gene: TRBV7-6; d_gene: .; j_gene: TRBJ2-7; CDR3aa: CASSLVSGPYEQYF; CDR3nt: TGTGCCAGCAGCTTAGTTTCAGGGCCCTACGAGCAGTACTTC
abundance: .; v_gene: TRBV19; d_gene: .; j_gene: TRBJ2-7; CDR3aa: CAGGGGLESYEQYF; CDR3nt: TGTGCCGGCGGAGGGGGTCTTGAGTCCTACGAGCAGTACTTC
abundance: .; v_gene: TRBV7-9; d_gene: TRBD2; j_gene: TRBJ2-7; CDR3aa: CASSLTSGSEQYF; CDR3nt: TGTGCCAGCAGCTTAACTAGCGGGTCCGAGCAGTACTTC
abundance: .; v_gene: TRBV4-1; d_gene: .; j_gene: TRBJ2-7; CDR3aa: CASSLTGNYEQYF; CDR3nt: TGCGCCAGCAGCCTGACCGGGAACTACGAGCAGTACTTC
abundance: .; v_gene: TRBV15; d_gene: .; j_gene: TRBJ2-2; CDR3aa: CATSRGPNTGELFF; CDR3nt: TGTGCCACCAGCAGAGGTCCGAACACCGGGGAGCTGTTTTTT
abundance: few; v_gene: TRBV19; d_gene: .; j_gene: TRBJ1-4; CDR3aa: CATGRAGEKLFF; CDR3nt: TGTGCCACCGGGAGAGCGGGTGAAAAACTGTTTTTT
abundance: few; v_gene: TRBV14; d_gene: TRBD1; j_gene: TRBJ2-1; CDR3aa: CASSILDRTYNEQFF; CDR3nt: TGTGCCAGCAGCATCTTGGACAGGACCTACAATGAGCAGTTCTTC
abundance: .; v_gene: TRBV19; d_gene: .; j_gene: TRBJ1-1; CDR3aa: CASSTRQEMNTEAFF; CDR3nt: TGTGCCAGTAGTACACGACAGGAGATGAACACTGAAGCTTTCTTT